This T cell receptor beta chain came from a study of blood T cell repertoires in COVID-19. Looking at the study overall: Some COVID-19 samples were acute and others convalescent; all came from the United States, Italy and Spain. The analysed material was cDNA or gDNA that came from T cells, B-cell-depleted T cells, or PBMCs.

With 3 bases clipped from V and 5 bases from J, the junction kept 9 bases outside the gene matches. Germline V CDR1 and CDR2: LNHNV, YYDKDF (reference sequence). The CDR3 contains 15 residues. Authors' analysis steps: Amplifying reference gene primers gave estimates of nucleated cell counts. The data were produced by immunoSEQ multiplex PCR, yet TCRdb's version contains in-frame clones alone and is incomplete. Clone size and the V and J calls come from that table; the DNA yielded D and trimming. The repertoire holds some 250,000 clones, around 88% seen once, with over 1.5% in the top ten. This clone showed up just once.

The V gene is TRBV15, the J gene TRBJ1-1, with 7 bases fitting TRBD1. This clonotype was obtained from a man aged 30-40 years with active or convalescent COVID-19. Sequences were obtained from peripheral blood. CDR3 bases: TGTGCCACCAGCAGCTGGGGAACAGGGGAAACTGAAGCTTTCTTT. Its translation: CATSSWGTGETEAFF. Together with reference TRBV15 and TRBJ1-1, the CDR3 gives the full variable domain: DAMVIQNPRYQVTQFGKPVTLSCSQTLNHNVMYWYQQKSSQAPKLLFHYYDKDFNNEADTPDNFQSRRPNTSFCFLDIRSPGLGDTAMYLCATSSWGTGETEAFFGQGTRLTVV.